This record concerns one T cell receptor beta chain sequence. As processed by the authors: Using reference gene primer amplification, nucleated cell counts were estimated. Profiling relied on immunoSEQ multiplex PCR, and the TCRdb table lists in-frame clones only, not all of them. V, J and clone size are taken as reported in that table, and D and trimming were inferred from the DNA itself. This table holds just under 60,000 clones, around nine tenths found once. CDR3 size: 15 residues. Germline assignment: CDR1 SGDLS and CDR2 YYNGEE. The V and J ends lost 0 bases and 1 base respectively, with 9 bases between them. This entry belongs to a study of blood T cell repertoires in COVID-19. Overall study context: Spain, Italy and the United States supplied samples that represented acute and convalescent COVID-19. PBMCs, B-cell-depleted T cells, or T cells provided the cDNA or gDNA that made up the material.

This TCR derives from a human donor with active COVID-19. The donor label of this sample is uncertain. The chain links TRBV9 to TRBJ2-3; D may be TRBD1 (6 bases). The sequencing input was peripheral blood. The CDR3 nucleotides read TGTGCCAGCAGCGTAGAACAGGGACGCACAGATACGCAGTATTTT. It yields the protein CASSVEQGRTDTQYF.